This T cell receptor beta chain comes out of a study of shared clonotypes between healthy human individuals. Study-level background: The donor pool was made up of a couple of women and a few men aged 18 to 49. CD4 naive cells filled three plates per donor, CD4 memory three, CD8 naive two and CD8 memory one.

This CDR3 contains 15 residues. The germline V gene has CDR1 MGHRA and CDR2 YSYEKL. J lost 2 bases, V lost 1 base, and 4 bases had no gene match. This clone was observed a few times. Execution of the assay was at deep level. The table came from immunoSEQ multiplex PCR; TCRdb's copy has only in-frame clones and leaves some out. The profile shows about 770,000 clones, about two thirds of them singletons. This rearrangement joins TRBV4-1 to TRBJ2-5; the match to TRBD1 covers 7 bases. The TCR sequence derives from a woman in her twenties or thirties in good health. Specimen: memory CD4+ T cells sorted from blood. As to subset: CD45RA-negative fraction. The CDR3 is CASSQVPGGQETQYF. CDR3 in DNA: TGCGCCAGCAGCCAAGTTCCAGGGGGACAAGAGACCCAGTACTTC.